The 12 T cell receptor beta chains presented below share a single source sample, sequenced in a study of T cells in Graves' hyperthyroidism and ophthalmopathy. Amplification targeted TCR beta CDR3 regions from RNA transcripts. HTBI primers were employed in a first-round RT-PCR of the TCR CDR3. MiXCR, applied by TCRdb to the multiplex PCR reads, yields one record per CDR3 protein. The sample includes some 770,000 distinct CDR3 sequences, around 15% of them seen just once. Material: blood. The receptors come from a young man with Graves' hyperthyroidism.

This clonotype was counted at least ten times. The chain combines TRBV7-2 with TRBJ2-7; the D gene is possibly TRBD1 (6 bases). V gave up 6 bases and J gave up 3 bases, with 15 bases separating them. CDR1 and CDR2 from the germline V gene are SGHTA and FQGNSA. This CDR3 contains 14 residues. This CDR3 is CASSQGPTFYEQYF. The CDR3 bases are TGTGCCAGCAGTCAGGGGCCGACATTCTACGAGCAGTACTTC. The full variable domain, in which reference TRBV7-2 and TRBJ2-7 provide the parts outside the CDR3, is GAGVSQSPSNKVTEKGKDVELRCDPISGHTALYWYRQSLGQGLEFLIYFQGNSAPDKSGLPSDRFSAERTGGSVSTLTIQRTQQEDSAVYLCASSQGPTFYEQYFGPGTRLTVT.

The chain couples TRBV4-1 to TRBJ1-1, with unresolved D. Germline V CDR1 and CDR2: MGHRA, YSYEKL. V lost 1 base and J 2 bases, leaving 11 bases between the germline ends. The CDR3 loop spans 15 amino acids. The CDR3 DNA sequence: TGCGCCAGCAGCCAAGTACCGCTCCGAAACACTGAAGCTTTCTTT. Translation: CASSQVPLRNTEAFF.

This clonotype was counted a few times. This sequence joins TRBV7-9 and TRBJ2-7, with a weak D call TRBD2 (5 bases). The CDR3 is 14 residues long. Trimming shortened V by 1 base and J by 3 bases, and 10 bases separated the two germline ends. The germline gives CDR1 SEHNR, CDR2 FQNEAQ (reference sequence). CDR3 protein: CASSLVPEVYEQYF. CDR3 nucleotide sequence: TGTGCCAGCAGCTTAGTTCCGGAGGTCTACGAGCAGTACTTC.

The chain carries TRBV7-8 and TRBJ2-1; 11 bases align to TRBD1. Germline trimming cut 6 bases from V and 7 bases from J; bases unmatched to any gene: 8. Looked up from germline, CDR1 is SGHVS and CDR2 is FQNEAQ. The CDR3 sequence is 15 residues long. The CDR3 DNA is TGTGCCAGCAGTCCCGGACAGGGGGCGCGTAATGAGCAGTTCTTC. This encodes CASSPGQGARNEQFF.

The CDR3 region has the DNA TGTGCCAGCAGTGAAGGGGCTAGCGGGACCTACGAGCAGTACTTC. It encodes CASSEGASGTYEQYF. J is TRBJ2-7 and V is TRBV25-1; 9 nucleotides match TRBD2. The CDR3 contains 15 residues. The ends lost 2 bases at V and 2 bases at J; junction bases unmatched: 4. The V gene's germline CDR1 is MGHDK and CDR2 SYGVNS.

This clonotype was counted many times. The genes are TRBV5-1 and TRBJ2-7; TRBD2 matches at 7 bases. CDR3 length equals 15 residues. The germline CDR1 and CDR2 sequences are SGHRS and YFSETQ. V was pared by 3 bases and J by 2 bases, with 8 bases of the junction left unmatched. The CDR3, as DNA: TGCGCCAGCAGCTGGACCGGGACTACCCCCTACGAGCAGTACTTC. Its protein product is CASSWTGTTPYEQYF.

This clonotype was seen more than once but under ten times. This chain uses TRBV7-2 with TRBJ1-1; tentatively, D is TRBD1 (6 bases). This CDR3 spans 12 amino acids. Per the germline V gene, CDR1 is SGHTA and CDR2 is FQGNSA. V lost 8 bases, J lost 13 bases, and 20 bases lay in between. CDR3 sequence: CASGGGPGVVFF. The CDR3, as DNA: TGTGCCAGCGGAGGGGGGCCAGGGGTCGTTTTCTTT.

This clonotype appeared many times. The chain employs TRBV3-1 and TRBJ2-3, with 11 bases identical to TRBD1. The germline CDR1 and CDR2 sequences are LGHDT and YNNKEL (reference sequence). The CDR3 totals 15 residues. J gave up 8 bases and V 3 bases, and 7 bases lay outside the gene matches. The CDR3 here is CASSHRDRGSGTQYF. DNA for the CDR3: TGTGCCAGCAGCCACCGGGACAGGGGGTCGGGTACGCAGTATTTT.

This clonotype was found a few times. The rearrangement joins TRBV11-2 to TRBJ1-4, with D perhaps TRBD1 (6 bases). Trimming pared 5 bases from V and 8 bases from J, leaving 18 bases between. Germline CDR1 is SGHAT and CDR2 is FQNNGV. The CDR3 is 15 amino acids. CDR3 DNA sequence: TGTGCCAGCAGCCCAGACGGACAGTTAGGAGAAAAACTGTTTTTT. Its translation is CASSPDGQLGEKLFF.

For the CDR3, the DNA is TGTGCCAGCAGCGTAGAAAGCCATGGTCAGCCCCAGCATTTT. It encodes CASSVESHGQPQHF. The chain joins TRBV9 to TRBJ1-5; D unresolved. Trimming cost V 0 bases and J 6 bases, with 10 bases left between them. CDR1 SGDLS and CDR2 YYNGEE come from the germline V gene. The CDR3 is 14 amino acids. Full variable domain (rest looked up from reference TRBV9 and TRBJ1-5): DSGVTQTPKHLITATGQRVTLRCSPRSGDLSVYWYQQSLDQGLQFLIQYYNGEERAKGNILERFSAQQFPDLHSELNLSSLELGDSALYFCASSVESHGQPQHFGDGTRLSIL.

This clonotype showed up many times. The CDR3 nucleotides are TGTGCCAGCAGCTTAATCGATTACAATGAGCAGTTCTTC. Translation: CASSLIDYNEQFF. The V gene is TRBV11-3, the J gene TRBJ2-1; D remains ambiguous. Germline V lookup: CDR1 SGHNT, CDR2 YENEEA. There are 13 residues in the CDR3. Trimming removed 2 bases at V and 4 bases at J, with 6 bases between.

The chain has TRBV4-3 and TRBJ1-3; maybe TRBD1 (5 bases). Between the trimmed V and J ends, which lost 1 base and 6 bases, there was a span of 10 bases. The CDR3 has 14 residues. Germline-derived CDR1 and CDR2 are LGHNA and YSLEER. The CDR3 sequence: CASSQVGVLNTIYF. As DNA, the CDR3 is TGCGCCAGCAGCCAAGTAGGGGTATTAAACACCATATATTTT.